What follows are 5 T cell receptor beta chains derived from one specimen sequenced in a study of PD-1 blockade in classical Hodgkin lymphoma. The assay was immunoSEQ multiplex PCR, and TCRdb's table has in-frame clones only and misses some. The sample yields roughly 96,000 clones, approximately 94% seen once. As for time point: cycle 4 day 1 (C4D1), after 6 weeks of nivolumab. In every patient, relapse followed autologous stem cell transplantation, while exposure to brentuximab vedotin differed. The source material was peripheral blood mononuclear cells (PBMCs), sampled before the fourth cycle of nivolumab. Source of these receptors: a human donor with classical Hodgkin lymphoma.

Only one count was recorded for this clone. This sequence joins TRBV7-8 and TRBJ2-1; D might be TRBD1 or TRBD2, each matching 5 bases. The CDR3 is 21 amino acids. Trimming cost V 1 base and J 3 bases, with 28 bases left between them. The germline V gene has CDR1 SGHVS and CDR2 FQNEAQ. The DNA of the CDR3 is TGTGCCAGCAGCTTAGGGGACCCCCAACAACAGTGGAGGTCCCACTACAATGAGCAGTTCTTC. Protein sequence: CASSLGDPQQQWRSHYNEQFF.

In this sample, this clone turned up a few times. The chain recombines TRBV27 with TRBJ2-2; D is uncertain. The V gene lost 4 bases and the J gene lost 3 bases, with 0 bases spanning the gap. Germline loops: CDR1 MNHEY, CDR2 SMNVEV (reference sequence). The CDR3 sequence is 11 residues long. The CDR3 protein is CASSYTGELFF. The CDR3 nucleotides read TGTGCCAGCAGTTACACCGGGGAGCTGTTTTTT.

The chain joins TRBV5-4 to TRBJ2-7, with 7 nucleotides matching TRBD1. The length of the CDR3 is 16 residues. Germline lookup yields CDR1 SGHNT and CDR2 YYREEE (reference sequence). V trimming: 0 bases; J trimming: 1 base; junction bases outside the gene matches: 7. The CDR3 region has the DNA TGTGCCAGCAGCTTGGAGGGGGCCCGGGCATCCTACGAGCAGTACTTC. This translates into CASSLEGARASYEQYF.

The chain recombines TRBV27 with TRBJ1-2, with D maybe TRBD1 (5 bases). Looked up from germline, CDR1 is MNHEY and CDR2 is SMNVEV (reference sequence). The CDR3 totals 11 residues. V was shortened by 8 bases and J by 4 bases, with 8 bases between the two germline ends. CDR3 coding DNA: TGTGCCAGCCTAGGGGTCTATGGCTACACCTTC. Translated: CASLGVYGYTF.

V and J are TRBV6-5 and TRBJ2-1, with D perhaps TRBD1 (6 bases). This CDR3 has 15 amino acids. Germline CDR1 MNHEY, CDR2 SVGAGI. Trimming took off 2 bases at V and 2 bases at J, with 10 bases between the two ends. The CDR3 coding sequence is TGTGCCAGCAGTTACGCCGGGACACCCTACAATGAGCAGTTCTTC. Protein sequence: CASSYAGTPYNEQFF.